Below are 31 T cell receptor beta chains sequenced from a single sample in a study of cytomegalovirus exposure and HLA in healthy donors. PCR involved 60 Vbeta and 13 Jbeta primers. Only in-frame clones appear in the TCRdb table, and some are missing; sequencing was by immunoSEQ multiplex PCR. The sample carries some 170,000 clones, about three quarters recorded once. Sequenced: PBMCs. These receptors all come from a man between 40 and 49 years old in good health and CMV-seropositive.

The chain uses TRBV27 and TRBJ2-7, with D possibly matching TRBD2 (5 bases). Germline-derived CDR1 and CDR2 are MNHEY and SMNVEV (reference sequence). The CDR3 totals 14 residues. V lost 3 bases and J 6 bases, leaving 15 bases between the germline ends. DNA for the CDR3: TGTGCCAGCAGTTTCGACACCGGACTTAGCGAGCAGTACTTC. It specifies CASSFDTGLSEQYF.

The gene calls are TRBV5-1 and TRBJ2-5; 12 bases are a match to TRBD1. In germline, CDR1 is SGHRS, CDR2 YFSETQ. The CDR3 spans 15 residues. With 1 base clipped from V and 5 bases from J, the junction kept 3 bases outside the gene matches. CDR3 DNA: TGCGCCAGCAGCTTGAAAGGGACAGGGGGCGAGACCCAGTACTTC. It translates to CASSLKGTGGETQYF.

The chain couples TRBV5-8 to TRBJ2-7, with TRBD1 matching 10 bases. The trim removed 4 bases at V and 4 bases at J, leaving 5 bases unmatched. The germline V gene encodes CDR1 SGHTS and CDR2 YDEGEE. The CDR3 covers 14 residues. CDR3 in DNA: TGTGCCAGCAGCCAGAGACAGGGGGCTTACGAGCAGTACTTC. Protein product: CASSQRQGAYEQYF.

The rearrangement uses TRBV27 and TRBJ2-2; a weak D match, TRBD1 (6 bases). Per the germline V gene, CDR1 is MNHEY and CDR2 is SMNVEV (reference sequence). The CDR3 extends over 16 amino acids. Trimming pared 1 base from V and 0 bases from J, leaving 9 bases between. CDR3 sequence: CASSLLDRANTGELFF. The CDR3 nucleotides are TGTGCCAGCAGTTTATTGGACAGAGCGAACACCGGGGAGCTGTTTTTT.

V gene TRBV28 combines with J gene TRBJ1-2; no reliable D call. This CDR3 is built from 13 residues. Trimming took 2 bases from V and 4 from J, leaving 8 bases between them. Germline V CDR1 and CDR2: MDHEN, SYDVKM. The chain's CDR3 is CASSLTAIYGYTF. For the CDR3, the DNA is TGTGCCAGCAGTTTAACTGCCATCTATGGCTACACCTTC.

The chain carries TRBV29-1 and TRBJ1-4, with 8 bases fitting TRBD1. Germline CDR1 is SQVTM and CDR2 is ANQGSEA. Losses at the gene ends were 7 bases for V and 4 bases for J; bases not matched to a gene: 5. The CDR3 is 13 amino acids. In nucleotides, the CDR3 is TGCAGCGCCGACAGGGGTGTTAATGAAAAACTGTTTTTT. Its protein is CSADRGVNEKLFF.

This clone came up once. The sample carries other DNA sequences with the same CDR3. This rearrangement joins TRBV6-1 to TRBJ2-5; perhaps TRBD1 as D (5 bases). V was clipped by 3 bases and J by 4 bases, with 6 bases between them. Germline-derived CDR1 and CDR2 are MNHNS and SASEGT. The CDR3 has 12 amino acids. The CDR3 DNA sequence: TGTGCCAGCAGTGATAGGGGAGAGACCCAGTACTTC. This sequence encodes CASSDRGETQYF.

V and J are TRBV28 and TRBJ2-1, with a possible D match to TRBD1 (6 bases). The ends were cut back, 6 bases at V and 4 bases at J, with 10 bases in the middle. Germline values: CDR1 MDHEN, CDR2 SYDVKM. The CDR3 extends over 13 amino acids. CDR3 in DNA: TGTGCCAGCAGCAATCAGGGGTACAATGAGCAGTTCTTC. Protein: CASSNQGYNEQFF.

This clone has only a few counts. The chain uses TRBV7-2 and TRBJ2-3, with 9 positions matching TRBD1. This CDR3 is 15 amino acids long. Germline CDR1 SGHTA, CDR2 FQGNSA. Losses at the gene ends were 7 bases for V and 4 bases for J; bases not matched to a gene: 9. DNA of the CDR3: TGTGCCAGCAAAGACAGGGGGAGGGCCGCAGATACGCAGTATTTT. It is translated as CASKDRGRAADTQYF.

The chain is built from TRBV5-1 and TRBJ2-1, with 9 bases fitting TRBD2. The CDR3 loop spans 16 amino acids. Trimming removed 4 bases from V and 3 bases from J; junction bases left unmatched: 8. In germline, CDR1 is SGHRS, CDR2 YFSETQ. CDR3 bases: TGCGCCAGCAGCGTGGCCTCTAGCGGGAACTACAATGAGCAGTTCTTC. Translated, it gives CASSVASSGNYNEQFF.

The chain links TRBV6-5 to TRBJ2-5; TRBD1 is a possible D gene (6 bases). Trimming left V 4 bases short and J 1 base short, with 10 bases between. CDR1 MNHEY and CDR2 SVGAGI come from the germline V gene. The CDR3 is 14 residues long. CDR3 in amino acids: CASSWQGSQETQYF. In DNA form, the CDR3 reads TGTGCCAGCAGTTGGCAGGGGTCCCAAGAGACCCAGTACTTC.

The chain is built from TRBV27 and TRBJ1-3; 7 bases are shared with TRBD1. Germline CDR1 reads MNHEY; CDR2 reads SMNVEV (reference sequence). V lost 3 bases, J lost 4 bases, and 6 bases stayed unmatched. CDR3 length equals 15 residues. The CDR3 DNA reads as TGTGCCAGCAGTTTGGGGACAGCCTTCGGAAACACCATATATTTT. It is translated as CASSLGTAFGNTIYF.

The rearrangement links TRBV7-8 to TRBJ2-5, with unresolved D. The assigned J gene may be wrong: the sequence end matches TRBJ2-7 better. Germline V lookup: CDR1 SGHVS, CDR2 FQNEAQ. The CDR3 sequence is 14 residues long. The CDR3 sequence is CASSLMVSSYEQYF. CDR3 DNA sequence: TGTGCCAGCAGCTTAATGGTGTCCTCCTACGAGCAGTACTTC.

The chain employs TRBV29-1 and TRBJ2-1; the match to TRBD1 covers 10 bases. Unmatched junction bases numbered 12, after V lost 6 bases and J lost 7 bases. This CDR3 has 15 amino acids. In germline, CDR1 is SQVTM, CDR2 ANQGSEA. The CDR3 reads CSVKGGTGVSNEQFF. CDR3 coding DNA: TGCAGCGTGAAGGGTGGGACAGGGGTATCAAATGAGCAGTTCTTC.

CDR3 sequence reads: CASSLFQVGANVLTF. CDR3 nucleotide sequence: TGCGCCAGCAGCTTGTTTCAGGTTGGGGCCAACGTCCTGACTTTC. The chain uses TRBV5-1 and TRBJ2-6, with D unclear. The CDR3 extends over 15 amino acids. V was trimmed by 1 base and J by 3 bases, leaving 8 bases between them. Per the germline V gene, CDR1 is SGHRS and CDR2 is YFSETQ. The full variable domain, completed using reference TRBV5-1 and TRBJ2-6, is KAGVTQTPRYLIKTRGQQVTLSCSPISGHRSVSWYQQTPGQGLQFLFEYFSETQRNKGNFPGRFSGRQFSNSRSEMNVSTLELGDSALYLCASSLFQVGANVLTFGAGSRLTVL.

The chain uses TRBV7-8 and TRBJ1-5, with 10 bases fitting TRBD1. V shed 2 bases and J 0 bases; nucleotides not matched to a gene: 7. CDR3 length: 18 amino acids. Germline V gene lookup returns CDR1 SGHVS and CDR2 FQNEAQ. This CDR3 reads CASSLRDRGKYSNQPQHF. Written as DNA, the CDR3 is TGTGCCAGCAGCTTACGGGACAGGGGTAAATATAGCAATCAGCCCCAGCATTTT. Full variable domain (rest looked up from reference TRBV7-8 and TRBJ1-5): GAGVSQSPRYKVAKRGQDVALRCDPISGHVSLFWYQQALGQGPEFLTYFQNEAQLDKSGLPSDRFFAERPEGSVSTLKIQRTQQEDSAVYLCASSLRDRGKYSNQPQHFGDGTRLSIL.

This clone was detected only once. The chain joins TRBV28 to TRBJ1-3; TRBD1 is a possible D gene (6 bases). This CDR3 is built from 16 residues. V was cut by 2 bases and J by 4 bases, with 15 bases left in between. CDR1 MDHEN and CDR2 SYDVKM come from the germline V gene. CDR3 nucleotide sequence: TGTGCCAGCAGTTTAGGGGGACAAAGTAGGGGAAACACCATATATTTT. It is translated as CASSLGGQSRGNTIYF.

The rearrangement links TRBV6-1 to TRBJ1-2, with a weak D call TRBD1 (6 bases). Germline assignment: CDR1 MNHNS and CDR2 SASEGT. V lost 8 bases and J lost 6, with 13 bases in between. CDR3 size: 12 residues. In DNA form, the CDR3 reads TGTGCCAGCCGCCCTACAGGGAATGGCTACACCTTC. Translating it yields CASRPTGNGYTF.

This clone was picked up one time. The genes are TRBV6-4 and TRBJ2-3, with D unresolved. Trimming stripped 8 bases from V and 10 bases from J, with 7 bases between. Germline values: CDR1 MRHNA, CDR2 SNTAGT. The CDR3 consists of 9 residues. CDR3 loop: CASYKAQYF. CDR3 nucleotides: TGTGCCAGCTACAAAGCGCAGTATTTT.

The CDR3 DNA reads TGCGCCAGCAGCTTAGGCCAGGGGGTTAACTATGGCTACACCTTC. It encodes CASSLGQGVNYGYTF. The gene calls are TRBV5-1 and TRBJ1-2, with TRBD1 matching over 7 bases. This CDR3 spans 15 amino acids. Germline trimming cut 2 bases from V and 1 base from J; bases unmatched to any gene: 5. Germline V gene lookup returns CDR1 SGHRS and CDR2 YFSETQ.

The genes are TRBV14 and TRBJ2-7; D call uncertain. CDR3 size: 14 residues. V was shortened by 4 bases and J by 2 bases, with 12 bases between the two germline ends. Germline V gene lookup returns CDR1 SGHDN and CDR2 FVKESK. The CDR3 sequence: CASSPFMGTYEQYF. In DNA form, the CDR3 reads TGTGCCAGCAGCCCCTTTATGGGCACCTACGAGCAGTACTTC. The full variable domain, completed using reference TRBV14 and TRBJ2-7, is EAGVTQFPSHSVIEKGQTVTLRCDPISGHDNLYWYRRVMGKEIKFLLHFVKESKQDESGMPNNRFLAERTGGTYSTLKVQPAELEDSGVYFCASSPFMGTYEQYFGPGTRLTVT.

This rearrangement joins TRBV7-6 to TRBJ2-1; a possible D gene is TRBD2 (6 bases). The CDR3 runs to 15 residues. CDR1 is SGHVS, CDR2 FNYEAQ, per germline. V lost 3 bases to trimming and J lost 4 bases, with 13 bases between them. CDR3 sequence (DNA): TGTGCCAGCAGCTTTCGGGACTCGTCGTACAATGAGCAGTTCTTC. Protein: CASSFRDSSYNEQFF.

With respect to this clone: Other DNA sequences from this sample encode an identical CDR3 as well. The chain links TRBV2 to TRBJ2-7; D is undetermined. Trimming cost V 2 bases and J 4 bases, with 3 bases left between them. This CDR3 has 11 amino acids. Germline loops: CDR1 SNHLY, CDR2 FYNNEI. The CDR3 is CASSEQYEQYF. DNA of the CDR3: TGTGCCAGCAGTGAACAGTACGAGCAGTACTTC.

The chain is built from TRBV15 and TRBJ2-1; 8 nucleotides align to TRBD2. The CDR3 loop spans 16 amino acids. Per germline, CDR1 LNHNV and CDR2 YYDKDF (reference sequence). The trim removed 1 base at V and 7 bases at J, leaving 9 bases unmatched. CDR3: CATSRGTGGPYNEQFF. The CDR3 nucleotides read TGTGCCACCAGCAGAGGAACGGGAGGGCCATATAATGAGCAGTTCTTC. The full variable domain, completed using reference TRBV15 and TRBJ2-1, is DAMVIQNPRYQVTQFGKPVTLSCSQTLNHNVMYWYQQKSSQAPKLLFHYYDKDFNNEADTPDNFQSRRPNTSFCFLDIRSPGLGDTAMYLCATSRGTGGPYNEQFFGPGTRLTVL.

The V and J genes are TRBV5-1 and TRBJ1-5, with TRBD1 identical over 8 bases. V was clipped by 5 bases and J by 1 base; unmatched bases: 5. The CDR3 sequence is 15 residues long. Per germline, CDR1 SGHRS and CDR2 YFSETQ. This CDR3 is CASRETGESNQPQHF. Written as DNA, the CDR3 is TGCGCCAGCAGGGAGACAGGGGAGAGCAATCAGCCCCAGCATTTT.

This clone was counted a few times. The chain uses TRBV9 and TRBJ1-6, with a weak D call TRBD1 (6 bases). Germline V gene lookup returns CDR1 SGDLS and CDR2 YYNGEE. V lost 0 bases, J lost 0 bases, and 10 bases lay in between. The CDR3 consists of 17 residues. CDR3 nucleotides: TGTGCCAGCAGCGTAGATTACAGGGCCTCCTATAATTCACCCCTCCACTTT. It translates to CASSVDYRASYNSPLHF.

The chain links TRBV18 to TRBJ2-1; 7 nucleotides agree with TRBD2. V shed 3 bases, J shed 8 bases, and the junction held 13 bases outside the gene matches. The V gene's germline CDR1 is KGHSH and CDR2 LQKENI. The CDR3 runs to 16 residues. CDR3 protein: CASSPPSGGRLDEQFF. The DNA for the CDR3 is TGTGCCAGCTCACCGCCTAGCGGCGGGAGATTGGATGAGCAGTTCTTC. Full variable domain (missing parts from reference TRBV18 and TRBJ2-1): NAGVMQNPRHLVRRRGQEARLRCSPMKGHSHVYWYRQLPEEGLKFMVYLQKENIIDESGMPKERFSAEFPKEGPSILRIQQVVRGDSAAYFCASSPPSGGRLDEQFFGPGTRLTVL.

The chain has TRBV5-6 and TRBJ2-1; 10 bases are a match to TRBD1. Germline CDR1 SGHDT, CDR2 YYEEEE. J gave up 7 bases and V 4 bases, and 5 bases lay outside the gene matches. CDR3 length: 14 residues. CDR3 amino acids: CASSRGDRGNEQFF. The DNA for the CDR3 is TGTGCCAGCAGCCGGGGGGACAGGGGTAATGAGCAGTTCTTC. Complete variable domain (other parts from reference TRBV5-6 and TRBJ2-1): DAGVTQSPTHLIKTRGQQVTLRCSPKSGHDTVSWYQQALGQGPQFIFQYYEEEERQRGNFPDRFSGHQFPNYSSELNVNALLLGDSALYLCASSRGDRGNEQFFGPGTRLTVL.

This clone was detected a few times. The rearrangement joins TRBV19 to TRBJ1-5; D ambiguous. In germline, CDR1 is LNHDA, CDR2 SQIVND (reference sequence). The CDR3 length is 15 residues. Trimming removed 5 bases from V and 0 bases from J, with 11 bases in between. The DNA for the CDR3 is TGTGCCAGTAGTCCTGACTGGTATAGCAATCAGCCCCAGCATTTT. This translates into CASSPDWYSNQPQHF.

J is TRBJ2-5 and V is TRBV27, with 9 bases that match TRBD1. The J call is doubtful: the DNA matches TRBJ2-7 better. Germline assignment: CDR1 MNHEY and CDR2 SMNVEV (reference sequence). The CDR3 consists of 14 residues. The CDR3 DNA follows: TGTGCCAGCAGTTTATGGGACAGGGCTAACGAGCAGTACTTC. Its translation: CASSLWDRANEQYF.

The chain joins TRBV7-9 to TRBJ2-1, with 12 bases matching TRBD2. The CDR3 loop spans 16 amino acids. Germline trimming cut 10 bases from V and 0 bases from J; bases unmatched to any gene: 7. Germline lookup yields CDR1 SEHNR and CDR2 FQNEAQ (reference sequence). This CDR3 reads CAISTSGSFSYNEQFF. The CDR3 DNA reads as TGTGCCATATCGACTAGCGGGAGTTTCTCCTACAATGAGCAGTTCTTC.